This T cell receptor (beta chain) appears in the sequencing data of a study of OX40 agonist ivuxolimab in advanced cancers. At the level of the study: Anti-PD-1, anti-PD-L1 or anti-CTLA-4 therapy given earlier was allowed, and approximately 40% had some. Study outcomes and limitations: Expanded peripheral T-cell antigen specificity went undetermined. Clonal expansion from baseline to week 6 occurred in both CD4+ and CD8+ T cells.

Details on this clone: Its antigen is not identified.

This table comes from immunoSEQ multiplex PCR, and its TCRdb copy is limited to in-frame clones, with some not included. The sample yields around 82,000 clones, 85% to 90% seen once. Looked up from germline, CDR1 is SGHAT and CDR2 is FQNNGV. With V trimmed by 4 bases and J by 4 bases, 7 bases remained unmatched. The CDR3 is 15 amino acids. This receptor was obtained from an adult with an advanced solid tumor such as melanoma, head and neck, liver or kidney cancer. The chain is built from TRBV11-2 and TRBJ2-1; TRBD1 matches 7 bases. The sample here was CD4+ or CD8+ T cells sorted from blood, taken in a trial of the OX40 agonist ivuxolimab. The CDR3 is CASSWRGGLYNEQFF. In nucleotides, the CDR3 is TGTGCCAGCAGCTGGCGAGGGGGCCTATACAATGAGCAGTTCTTC.